This T cell receptor beta chain was identified during a study of siplizumab effects on memory and regulatory T cells. Overall study results and limits: Naive T cells looked more diverse than memory cells and looked like major alloresponse contributors.

Comment on this clone: Its cognate antigen is unknown.

CDR3 length: 12 residues. From germline, CDR1 is ENHRY and CDR2 SYGVKD. Trimming took off 11 bases at V and 3 bases at J, with 10 bases between the two ends. Repertoires were generated with immunoSEQ multiplex PCR, while TCRdb's copy carries only in-frame clones and drops some. Altogether some 97,000 clones are present, around 92% being singletons, with the ten largest covering 0.65% to 0.8%. Material for sequencing was Tregs sorted from blood. This clonotype was sampled from a human donor in good health. This chain links TRBV10-3 with TRBJ2-2; D ambiguous. In DNA, the CDR3 is TGTGCCTCCCAGACCTACACCGGGGAGCTGTTTTTT. It yields the protein CASQTYTGELFF.